These 32 T cell receptor beta chains came from one sample sequenced in a study of blood T cell repertoires in COVID-19. The method was immunoSEQ multiplex PCR; TCRdb's version includes in-frame clones alone and lacks a portion of them. The repertoire holds 400,000 or so clones, with roughly nine tenths as singletons. Input material: PBMCs or T cells enriched from blood (not recorded which). The receptors come from a man aged 30 to 45 who had recovered from COVID-19.

In regard to this clone: Other DNA sequences in the same sample also yield this CDR3. The gene calls are TRBV5-1 and TRBJ2-5; D possibly corresponds to TRBD2 (6 bases). The CDR3 is made up of 13 amino acids. Trimming removed 0 bases at V and 3 bases at J, with 6 bases between. Germline V gene sequence: CDR1 SGHRS, CDR2 YFSETQ. The CDR3 region is CASSLGGEETQYF. The CDR3 coding sequence is TGCGCCAGCAGCTTGGGGGGGGAAGAGACCCAGTACTTC.

The J gene is TRBJ1-1, the V gene TRBV6-5; D not resolved. This CDR3 contains 14 residues. Per the germline V gene, CDR1 is MNHEY and CDR2 is SVGAGI. The germline V and J ends were trimmed by 4 bases and 0 bases, with 9 bases remaining between them. The CDR3 DNA follows: TGTGCCAGCAGTTTCGACGGGGTGAACACTGAAGCTTTCTTT. Its translation is CASSFDGVNTEAFF.

The genes are TRBV30 and TRBJ1-5; 8 nucleotides line up with TRBD1. The CDR3 extends over 12 amino acids. The J segment lost 15 bases and the V segment lost 0 bases, leaving 7 bases of the junction unmatched. Germline V CDR1 and CDR2: GTSNPN, SVGIG (reference sequence). Here the CDR3 reads CAWSVRDRRLHF. As DNA, the CDR3 is TGTGCCTGGAGTGTTCGGGACAGGCGTCTGCATTTT.

The chain recombines TRBV11-2 with TRBJ2-7, with a possible D match to TRBD2 (6 bases). Per germline, CDR1 SGHAT and CDR2 FQNNGV. V shed 5 bases and J shed 0 bases, with 11 bases lying between them. This CDR3 has 14 amino acids. CDR3 sequence: CASSQGLSSYEQYF. The CDR3 DNA is TGTGCCAGCAGCCAGGGACTTAGCTCCTACGAGCAGTACTTC. Full variable domain (outside the CDR3, taken from reference TRBV11-2 and TRBJ2-7): EAGVAQSPRYKIIEKRQSVAFWCNPISGHATLYWYQQILGQGPKLLIQFQNNGVVDDSQLPKDRFSAERLKGVDSTLKIQPAKLEDSAVYLCASSQGLSSYEQYFGPGTRLTVT.

The rearrangement links TRBV27 to TRBJ2-1, with D possibly being TRBD2 (6 bases). The CDR3 is 12 amino acids. Germline V gene sequence: CDR1 MNHEY, CDR2 SMNVEV (reference sequence). V lost 5 bases and J lost 9, with 11 bases in between. CDR3 region: CASSQPGAEQFF. The DNA of the CDR3 is TGTGCCAGCAGTCAACCGGGAGCTGAGCAGTTCTTC.

This clone has only one observation. V usage is TRBV15 and J usage is TRBJ2-1; D perhaps matches TRBD2 (5 bases). Deletions cut 0 bases from V and 7 bases from J, with 16 bases between. The CDR3 has 16 residues. From germline, CDR1 is LNHNV and CDR2 YYDKDF (reference sequence). The CDR3: CATSRDLGSVGNEQFF. The CDR3 nucleotides read TGTGCCACCAGCAGAGATCTTGGGAGTGTCGGGAATGAGCAGTTCTTC.

V and J are TRBV6-5 and TRBJ1-2; no definite D call. Germline V gene lookup returns CDR1 MNHEY and CDR2 SVGAGI. The CDR3 sequence is 12 residues long. V was pared by 6 bases and J by 8 bases, with 13 bases between. The CDR3 nucleotides are TGTGCCAGCAGCAACGGTCTTGAAGGCTACACCTTC. Translating gives CASSNGLEGYTF.

CDR3 in amino acids: CATSRVGGVEKLFF. CDR3 bases: TGTGCCACCAGCAGAGTAGGAGGGGTTGAAAAACTGTTTTTT. The V call is TRBV15, the J call TRBJ1-4; the D gene is possibly TRBD1 (5 bases). V lost 1 base to trimming and J lost 7 bases, with 10 bases between them. This CDR3 comprises 14 residues. Germline CDR1 reads LNHNV; CDR2 reads YYDKDF (reference sequence).

CDR3 region: CASSLERSTGELFF. CDR3 DNA: TGCGCCAGCAGCTTGGAGCGCAGCACCGGGGAGCTGTTTTTT. The chain joins TRBV5-1 to TRBJ2-2; D unresolved. The CDR3 runs 14 residues. With 0 bases removed from V and 4 bases from J, the gap between germline ends came to 7 bases. The germline V gene encodes CDR1 SGHRS and CDR2 YFSETQ.

This chain joins TRBV20-1 and TRBJ1-5; perhaps TRBD1 as D (5 bases). The CDR3 spans 14 residues. Germline V gene data show CDR1 as DFQATT and CDR2 as SNEGSKA (reference sequence). Trimming pared 6 bases from V and 4 bases from J, leaving 16 bases between. This CDR3 is CSASIQAPNQPQHF. CDR3 DNA: TGCAGTGCCAGTATACAGGCCCCTAATCAGCCCCAGCATTTT.

This chain connects TRBV10-1 to TRBJ2-3, with 11 bases lining up with TRBD2. Germline V lookup: CDR1 WNHNN, CDR2 SYGVQD (reference sequence). This CDR3 is built from 13 residues. V trimming: 6 bases; J trimming: 5 bases; junction bases outside the gene matches: 1. CDR3 sequence reads: CASRLAGEDTQYF. CDR3 bases: TGCGCCAGCAGACTAGCGGGAGAAGATACGCAGTATTTT.

The gene calls are TRBV7-6 and TRBJ2-7, with 9 positions matching TRBD1. J gave up 3 bases and V 5 bases, and 2 bases lay outside the gene matches. Germline V gives CDR1 SGHVS, CDR2 FNYEAQ. The CDR3 is made up of 13 amino acids. The CDR3 nucleotides read TGTGCCAGCAGCCGGGACAGGGACTACGAGCAGTACTTC. Translating it yields CASSRDRDYEQYF.

The rearrangement links TRBV5-1 to TRBJ2-7; 12 bases agree with TRBD1. The CDR3 has 19 residues. V shed 4 bases and J 3 bases; nucleotides not matched to a gene: 17. CDR1 SGHRS and CDR2 YFSETQ come from the germline V gene. CDR3 sequence reads: CASSGSGTGGAVSVYEQYF. The CDR3 nucleotides read TGCGCCAGCAGCGGCTCCGGGACAGGGGGCGCGGTATCGGTCTACGAGCAGTACTTC.

V is TRBV4-2 and J is TRBJ2-7, with 10 bases lining up with TRBD2. Germline values: CDR1 LGHNA, CDR2 YNFKEQ. The CDR3 has 15 residues. V lost 0 bases to trimming and J lost 6 bases; unmatched junction nucleotides: 5. The CDR3 sequence is CASSQEMLAGVEQYF. CDR3 coding DNA: TGTGCCAGCAGCCAAGAGATGCTAGCGGGAGTCGAGCAGTACTTC.

CDR3 residues: CASSLLDRGNEQFF. The CDR3 DNA reads TGTGCCAGCAGTTTGCTGGACAGGGGCAATGAGCAGTTCTTC. The chain recombines TRBV28 with TRBJ2-1, with 9 bases matching TRBD1. This CDR3 region has 14 residues. With V trimmed by 3 bases and J by 6 bases, 3 bases remained unmatched. Germline lookup yields CDR1 MDHEN and CDR2 SYDVKM.

The chain recombines TRBV24-1 with TRBJ1-2; 12 positions match TRBD1. V shed 9 bases, J shed 2 bases, and the junction held 6 bases outside the gene matches. CDR3 length equals 15 residues. The germline gives CDR1 KGHDR, CDR2 SFDVKD. The CDR3 DNA reads TGTGCCACCGCGGATGGGACAGGGGGCAACTATGGCTACACCTTC. As protein: CATADGTGGNYGYTF.

The V gene is TRBV2, the J gene TRBJ1-1; D is undetermined. Germline V gene data show CDR1 as SNHLY and CDR2 as FYNNEI. This CDR3 contains 13 residues. The ends were cut back, 4 bases at V and 1 base at J, with 7 bases in the middle. The CDR3 reads CASSGQWNTEAFF. Written as DNA, the CDR3 is TGTGCCAGCAGTGGTCAGTGGAACACTGAAGCTTTCTTT.

This chain links TRBV30 with TRBJ2-3, with 8 bases fitting TRBD2. The germline CDR1 and CDR2 sequences are GTSNPN and SVGIG (reference sequence). CDR3 size: 16 residues. The V and J ends lost 2 bases and 1 base, in that order; junction bases with no gene match: 8. DNA of the CDR3: TGTGCCTGGAGTTTTGGCGCCGGGGGGGGCACAGATACGCAGTATTTT. Encoded protein: CAWSFGAGGGTDTQYF.

The chain recombines TRBV6-1 with TRBJ2-1, with 8 nucleotides matching TRBD2. The CDR3 is 14 amino acids. Trimming removed 6 bases from V and 5 bases from J; junction bases left unmatched: 6. Per the germline V gene, CDR1 is MNHNS and CDR2 is SASEGT. CDR3 sequence: CASSRAGGDNEQFF. CDR3 bases: TGTGCCAGCAGCCGGGCGGGAGGCGACAATGAGCAGTTCTTC.

The V gene is TRBV7-3, the J gene TRBJ2-2, with 9 bases that match TRBD2. Germline trimming cut 2 bases from V and 5 bases from J; bases unmatched to any gene: 15. The CDR3 is made up of 19 amino acids. Germline assignment: CDR1 SGHTA and CDR2 FQGTGA. CDR3 protein: CASSLEPNLAGGPTGELFF. CDR3 DNA: TGTGCCAGCAGCTTAGAGCCCAATTTGGCGGGAGGGCCTACCGGGGAGCTGTTTTTT.

This rearrangement joins TRBV7-3 to TRBJ2-2, with D possibly matching TRBD2 (5 bases). V dropped 2 bases and J dropped 3 bases, with 10 bases sitting between them. Germline CDR1 SGHTA, CDR2 FQGTGA. This CDR3 has 15 amino acids. Here the CDR3 reads CASSLSPGYTGELFF. CDR3 DNA sequence: TGTGCCAGCAGCTTATCTCCGGGATACACCGGGGAGCTGTTTTTT. The full variable domain, in which reference TRBV7-3 and TRBJ2-2 provide the parts outside the CDR3, is GAGVSQTPSNKVTEKGKYVELRCDPISGHTALYWYRQSLGQGPEFLIYFQGTGAADDSGLPNDRFFAVRPEGSVSTLKIQRTERGDSAVYLCASSLSPGYTGELFFGEGSRLTVL.

The genes are TRBV19 and TRBJ2-2, with TRBD2 as a possible D gene (5 bases). V was trimmed by 3 bases and J by 3 bases, leaving 14 bases between them. Germline CDR1 and CDR2: LNHDA and SQIVND (reference sequence). This CDR3 has 16 amino acids. CDR3 bases: TGTGCCAGTAGTATTGTCCGCGGGTCCTACACCGGGGAGCTGTTTTTT. This translates into CASSIVRGSYTGELFF. The full variable domain, completed using reference TRBV19 and TRBJ2-2, is DGGITQSPKYLFRKEGQNVTLSCEQNLNHDAMYWYRQDPGQGLRLIYYSQIVNDFQKGDIAEGYSVSREKKESFPLTVTSAQKNPTAFYLCASSIVRGSYTGELFFGEGSRLTVL.

This rearrangement joins TRBV10-3 to TRBJ1-1; D is possibly TRBD1 (6 bases). The V end lost 5 bases, the J end lost 1 base, and 11 bases lay between the germline ends. Germline V gene data show CDR1 as ENHRY and CDR2 as SYGVKD. The CDR3 sequence is 14 residues long. The DNA of the CDR3 is TGTGCCATCAGTTCCTCGACAGGGAACACTGAAGCTTTCTTT. This gives the protein CAISSSTGNTEAFF.

The CDR3 coding sequence is TGTGCCAGCTCACCACCTACGAGTCAGCCCCAGCATTTT. The encoded protein is CASSPPTSQPQHF. The genes are TRBV18 and TRBJ1-5; D is unresolved. CDR3 length: 13 residues. The germline gives CDR1 KGHSH, CDR2 LQKENI. V shed 0 bases and J shed 6 bases, with 6 bases lying between them.

V and J are TRBV19 and TRBJ1-4; 9 bases agree with TRBD1. Trimming removed 6 bases from V and 8 bases from J; junction bases left unmatched: 7. This CDR3 comprises 14 residues. Looked up from germline, CDR1 is LNHDA and CDR2 is SQIVND (reference sequence). CDR3 coding DNA: TGTGCCAGTAGCGTGACAGGGGGTGGGGAAAAACTGTTTTTT. Its protein product is CASSVTGGGEKLFF.

The chain is built from TRBV5-5 and TRBJ1-6; the D is unclear. V lost 3 bases to trimming and J lost 8 bases, with 3 bases between them. CDR3 length: 11 residues. CDR1 is SGHKS, CDR2 YYEKEE, per germline (reference sequence). The CDR3 protein is CASSSDSPLHF. DNA of the CDR3: TGTGCCAGCAGCTCGGATTCACCCCTCCACTTT.

The chain uses TRBV28 and TRBJ1-1; TRBD1 might be the D (5 bases). The CDR3 covers 16 residues. V was shortened by 7 bases and J by 3 bases, with 21 bases between the two germline ends. Germline CDR1 is MDHEN and CDR2 is SYDVKM. This CDR3 reads CASNYMGRPLYTEAFF. The CDR3 nucleotides are TGTGCCAGCAACTATATGGGGCGCCCGTTATACACTGAAGCTTTCTTT.

Ten or more counts support this clone. The chain couples TRBV28 to TRBJ1-4; a weak D match, TRBD1 (6 bases). Germline-derived CDR1 and CDR2 are MDHEN and SYDVKM. Trimming removed 2 bases from V and 7 bases from J, with 11 bases in between. This CDR3 has 14 amino acids. The CDR3 loop is CASSLGGAGEKLFF. CDR3 nucleotides: TGTGCCAGCAGTTTAGGGGGGGCGGGTGAAAAACTGTTTTTT.

The chain employs TRBV5-6 and TRBJ2-7; the match to TRBD1 covers 10 bases. Per the germline V gene, CDR1 is SGHDT and CDR2 is YYEEEE. The ends lost 4 bases at V and 6 bases at J; junction bases unmatched: 16. The CDR3 contains 17 residues. CDR3 bases: TGTGCCAGCAGCCCAGCGTGGAGCCGGGACAGGGGTTTCGAGCAGTACTTC. Encoded protein: CASSPAWSRDRGFEQYF.

As concerns this clone: Other nucleotide sequences from this sample produce the same CDR3. The chain is built from TRBV9 and TRBJ2-3, with 11 bases aligning to TRBD2. The V segment lost 0 bases and the J segment 6 bases; nucleotides outside the gene matches: 6. CDR1 SGDLS and CDR2 YYNGEE come from the germline V gene. This CDR3 has 16 residues. Written as DNA, the CDR3 is TGTGCCAGCAGCGTAGGGCTAGCGGGAGGAACGGATACGCAGTATTTT. Encoded protein: CASSVGLAGGTDTQYF.

This clone was seen many times. V is TRBV5-4 and J is TRBJ2-1; 8 bases agree with TRBD1. CDR1 and CDR2 (germline): SGHNT, YYREEE (reference sequence). CDR3 length: 15 amino acids. The V segment lost 0 bases and the J segment 10 bases; nucleotides outside the gene matches: 9. This CDR3 is CASSLGSQGAYEQFF. CDR3 DNA: TGTGCCAGCAGCTTGGGAAGCCAGGGGGCGTACGAGCAGTTCTTC.

The chain has TRBV7-9 and TRBJ2-7, with 10 bases aligning to TRBD1. J lost 2 bases, V lost 3 bases, and 4 bases had no gene match. Germline V gene sequence: CDR1 SEHNR, CDR2 FQNEAQ (reference sequence). This CDR3 has 15 residues. CDR3 protein: CASSLPGTGAYEQYF. The DNA for the CDR3 is TGTGCCAGCAGCTTGCCCGGGACAGGGGCCTACGAGCAGTACTTC.